The subject of this entry is one T cell receptor beta chain. The germline gives CDR1 MDHEN, CDR2 SYDVKM. The CDR3 spans 17 residues. V was trimmed by 5 bases and J by 2 bases, leaving 22 bases between them. The entry originates in a study of cytomegalovirus exposure and HLA in healthy donors. The PCR used 60 Vbeta and 13 Jbeta primers. The data were produced by immunoSEQ multiplex PCR, yet TCRdb's version contains in-frame clones alone and is incomplete. In the table there are about 190,000 clones, more than 80% of which are singletons. Sequencing input: PBMCs. The clonotype was recovered from a woman aged 50 to 60 in good health and CMV-seropositive. V usage is TRBV28 and J usage is TRBJ2-7, with a possible D match to TRBD1 (5 bases). In DNA form, the CDR3 reads TGTGCCAGCAGTGCCATACCAGGATCCAGGGCGACCTACGAGCAGTACTTC. Protein sequence: CASSAIPGSRATYEQYF.